This T cell receptor beta chain derives from a study of blood T cell repertoires in COVID-19 (dated by TCRdb to the early 2020s). Describing the broader study: Collaborator samples came from the United States, Italy and Spain and covered acute and convalescent phases of COVID-19. The prospective study material was composed of cDNA or gDNA derived from T cells, B-cell-depleted T cells, or PBMCs. Subjects who had been exposed to COVID-19, were actively infected with it, or had recovered from it provided the deeply sampled blood TCRbeta repertoires that made up the dataset. The repertoires were made available in a free public database intended to serve as a resource for research on the immune response to SARS-CoV-2. Samples were obtained from the ongoing ImmuneRACE study (first 160 participants) and from about 1,300 subjects provided by 6 global collaborators. Nearly every sample came with metadata listing a de-identified subject ID, COVID-19 status, age in years and sex. Where available, HLA class I and class II types were obtained from metadata supplied by the sample provider rather than from assay-based typing. Findings and caveats that apply to the study as a whole: The quantity of clinical and demographic metadata differed by source and by participant and was supplied without curation.

Whole blood was collected in K2EDTA tubes by collaborating institutions according to the institutions' own protocols. Collaborator samples were shipped for TCRbeta analysis as frozen whole blood, isolated PBMCs, or DNA extracted from either sample type. The immunoSEQ Assay, a bias-controlled multiplex PCR, was used to amplify TCRbeta CDR3 regions from genomic DNA. As for how the authors treated the data: The number of nucleated cells in each sample was estimated by amplification of reference gene primers within the assay. Sequence reads were collapsed and filtered to measure the absolute abundance of every unique TCRbeta CDR3 rearrangement. For each sample, productive Simpson clonality was calculated as the square root of Simpson's diversity index over productive rearrangements. Imported from immuneACCESS, the table was reduced by TCRdb to in-frame sequences with V and J called. These copies leave out some clones; in studies compared against another copy, an unresolved V gene accounts for under half, and the cause of the remainder is not known. V, J and clone size derive from that table, while D and trimming were established from the DNA sequence. The sample table lists 87,000 or so clones, over 80% of them with a count of one. Jointly, the top ten make up more than 2% of the sample.

V loses 6 bases, J loses 0 bases, and the germline ends lie 15 bases apart. The CDR1 and CDR2 encoded by the germline V gene (reference sequence) are MNHEY and SMNVEV. Including the terminal cysteine and phenylalanine, the CDR3 comprises 16 residues. Here the CDR3 DNA is all that survives: 48 bases in frame from base 1. A word on this clone: It has no known antigen specificity. No clone much larger than this one lies a single base away; base qualities are absent.

The TCR was taken from a woman in her 70s with acute or convalescent COVID-19. The sample comprised peripheral blood. Rearrangement joined TRBV27 to TRBJ2-1; TRBD2 is perhaps the D gene, given 6 matching bases. The CDR3 amino acid sequence is: CASRGGGSVSYNEQFF. The nucleotide sequence reads as follows: TGTGCCAGCAGGGGAGGTGGCAGCGTCTCCTACAATGAGCAGTTCTTC.